These T cell receptor beta chains were read from a single sample in a study of type 1 regulatory T cells. TCRdb ran MiXCR on the reads and lists one entry per CDR3 protein. The profile shows around 65,000 distinct CDR3 sequences, 45% to 50% of them singletons. These receptors are not linked to any known antigen. Sequences were obtained from cultured non-Tr1 T cells, either the whole culture or a sorted T cell fraction (not recorded which). The source is a human donor in good health. CDR3s include the opening cysteine and the closing phenylalanine or tryptophan. The D gene is left open where the match is weak.

>TRBV11-2|TRBJ1-2|TRBD1
CASSLTGRTNYGYTF
>TRBV5-4|TRBJ2-2|TRBD2
CASSLVAGGGTGELFF
>TRBV7-3|TRBJ2-2|TRBD2
CASSVSGTSLAGELFF
>TRBV6-1|TRBJ1-5|-
CASSESGSSNQPQHF
>TRBV20-1|TRBJ1-2|TRBD1
CSARDRTGGYYGYTF
>TRBV7-2|TRBJ1-2|TRBD1
CASRRDSNSIYGYTF
>TRBV5-6|TRBJ1-5|-
CASSFGVRQPQHF
>TRBV6-2/TRBV6-3|TRBJ2-7|-
CASRRSIFYEQYF
>TRBV19|TRBJ2-3|TRBD2
CASSWGLAQDTQYF
>TRBV19|TRBJ1-3|-
CASSITASSGNTIYF
>TRBV4-1|TRBJ1-2|-
CASSQEAGPYGYTF
>TRBV2|TRBJ1-5|-
CASSEERVRGQPQHF
>TRBV2|TRBJ1-2|-
CASSLGRNGYTF
>TRBV5-1|TRBJ2-6|TRBD2
CASSLEPSGGARSGANVLTF
>TRBV20-1|TRBJ1-6|-
CSARGLPTLGIYNSPLHF
>TRBV12-3/TRBV12-4|TRBJ1-2|-
CASSFGPTEDGYTF
>TRBV2|TRBJ2-2|TRBD2
CASKGLTGTGELFF
>TRBV5-1|TRBJ1-1|TRBD1
CASSLTGDSITEAFF
>TRBV5-1|TRBJ1-4|TRBD1
CASTGGTANEKLFF
>TRBV3-1|TRBJ2-5|TRBD2
CASSQGTSGGFQETQYF
>TRBV5-1|TRBJ2-2|-
CASSLTRASNTGELFF
>TRBV7-2|TRBJ2-5|TRBD2
CASSLVRLAGGEQETQYF
>TRBV24-1|TRBJ1-2|-
CATSFGTNYGYTF
>TRBV6-1|TRBJ1-2|-
CASNPATIVPGYTF
>TRBV12-3/TRBV12-4|TRBJ1-1|-
CASSLGKGRAFF
>TRBV12-3/TRBV12-4|TRBJ1-4|-
CASSYAVTNEKLFF
>TRBV5-1|TRBJ2-5|-
CASSLDRGSGETQYF
>TRBV20-1|TRBJ2-6|TRBD1
CSATQGAGANVLTF
>TRBV2|TRBJ1-5|TRBD1
CASTPDRTQPQHF
>TRBV6-2/TRBV6-3|TRBJ1-1|-
CASSYRGEAFF
>TRBV7-2|TRBJ2-6|-
CASSLDRVSGANVLTF
>TRBV5-1|TRBJ2-7|-
CASSLEVRPPLEQYF
>TRBV11-3|TRBJ2-7|-
CASSLSTYEQYF
>TRBV27|TRBJ2-7|TRBD1
CASRGTGATYEQYF
>TRBV7-9|TRBJ1-1|TRBD1
CASSLDLTGTAAFF
>TRBV7-2|TRBJ2-5|-
CASSLAVTSREETQYF
>TRBV6-2/TRBV6-3|TRBJ2-1|-
CASSYSYNEQFF
>TRBV5-1|TRBJ2-7|TRBD1
CASSLGGTASYEQYF
>TRBV7-2|TRBJ1-2|TRBD1
CASRKDAGGDGYTF
>TRBV4-1|TRBJ2-1|TRBD2
CASSRGGLALLGNEQFF
>TRBV2|TRBJ2-2|TRBD1
CASTRRDRVTGELFF
>TRBV29-1|TRBJ2-1|-
CSARGTSLYNEQFF
>TRBV4-2|TRBJ1-2|TRBD1
CASSQVGSGGGYGYTF
>TRBV5-1|TRBJ2-5|-
CASSFAGTPKETQYF
>TRBV12-3/TRBV12-4|TRBJ1-1|-
CASTGRVTEAFF